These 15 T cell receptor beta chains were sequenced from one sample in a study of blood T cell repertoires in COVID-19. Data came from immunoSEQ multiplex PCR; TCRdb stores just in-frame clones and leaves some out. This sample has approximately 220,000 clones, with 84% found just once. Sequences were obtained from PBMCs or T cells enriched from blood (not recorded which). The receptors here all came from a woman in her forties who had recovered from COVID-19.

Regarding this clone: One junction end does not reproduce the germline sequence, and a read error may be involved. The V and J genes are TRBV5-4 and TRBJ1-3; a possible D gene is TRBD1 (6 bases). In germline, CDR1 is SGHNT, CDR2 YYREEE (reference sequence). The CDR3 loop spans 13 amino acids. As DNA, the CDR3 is TGTGCCAGCACCTTGGGACAAGGAAACACCATATATTTT. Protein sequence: CASTLGQGNTIYF.

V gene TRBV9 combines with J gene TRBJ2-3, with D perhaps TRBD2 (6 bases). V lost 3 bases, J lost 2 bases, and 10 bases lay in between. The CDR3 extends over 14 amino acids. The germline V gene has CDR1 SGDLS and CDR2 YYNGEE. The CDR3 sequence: CASSGRGNTDTQYF. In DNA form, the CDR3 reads TGTGCCAGCAGCGGGAGGGGCAACACAGATACGCAGTATTTT. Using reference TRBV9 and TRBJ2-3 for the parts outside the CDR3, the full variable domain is DSGVTQTPKHLITATGQRVTLRCSPRSGDLSVYWYQQSLDQGLQFLIQYYNGEERAKGNILERFSAQQFPDLHSELNLSSLELGDSALYFCASSGRGNTDTQYFGPGTRLTVL.

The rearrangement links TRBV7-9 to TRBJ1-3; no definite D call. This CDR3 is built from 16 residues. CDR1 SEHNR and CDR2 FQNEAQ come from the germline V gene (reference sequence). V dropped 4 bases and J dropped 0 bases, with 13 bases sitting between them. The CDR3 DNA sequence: TGTGCCAGCAGCTCGTGGAGGCCCCTCTCTGGAAACACCATATATTTT. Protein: CASSSWRPLSGNTIYF.

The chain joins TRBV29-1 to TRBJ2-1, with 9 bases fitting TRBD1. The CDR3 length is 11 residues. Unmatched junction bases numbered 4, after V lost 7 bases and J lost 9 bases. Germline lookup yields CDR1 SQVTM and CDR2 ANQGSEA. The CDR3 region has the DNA TGCAGCGCGGGACAGGGCCCTGAGCAGTTCTTC. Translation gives CSAGQGPEQFF.

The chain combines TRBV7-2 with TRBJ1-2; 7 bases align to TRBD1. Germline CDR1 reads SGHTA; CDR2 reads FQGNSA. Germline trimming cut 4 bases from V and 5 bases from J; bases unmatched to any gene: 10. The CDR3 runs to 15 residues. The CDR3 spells CASSSQTGKGYGYTF. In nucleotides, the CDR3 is TGTGCCAGCAGCTCCCAGACAGGGAAAGGATATGGCTACACCTTC.

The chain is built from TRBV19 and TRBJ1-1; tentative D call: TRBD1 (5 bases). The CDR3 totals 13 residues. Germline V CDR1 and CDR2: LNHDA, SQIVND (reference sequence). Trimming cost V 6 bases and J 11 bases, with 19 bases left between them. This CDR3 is CASRPPQGPEAFF. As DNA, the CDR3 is TGTGCCAGTAGGCCGCCGCAGGGTCCCGAGGCTTTCTTT.

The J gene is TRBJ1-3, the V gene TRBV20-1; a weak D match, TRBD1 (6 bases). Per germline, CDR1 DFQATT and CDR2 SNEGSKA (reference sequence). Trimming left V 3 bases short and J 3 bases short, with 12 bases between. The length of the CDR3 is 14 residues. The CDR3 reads CSASNRDRGNTIYF. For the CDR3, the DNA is TGCAGTGCTAGTAACAGGGATCGTGGAAACACCATATATTTT.

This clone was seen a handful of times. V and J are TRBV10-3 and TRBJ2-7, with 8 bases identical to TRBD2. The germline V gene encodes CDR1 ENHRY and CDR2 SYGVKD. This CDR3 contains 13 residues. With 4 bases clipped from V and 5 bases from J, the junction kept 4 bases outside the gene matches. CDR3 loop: CAISVRAGDEQYF. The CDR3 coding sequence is TGTGCCATCAGTGTTCGAGCGGGAGACGAGCAGTACTTC.

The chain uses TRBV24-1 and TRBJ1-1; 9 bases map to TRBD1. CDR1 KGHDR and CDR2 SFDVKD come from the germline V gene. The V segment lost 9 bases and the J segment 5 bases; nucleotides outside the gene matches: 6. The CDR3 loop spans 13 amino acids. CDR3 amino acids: CATARQGETEAFF. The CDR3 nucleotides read TGTGCCACCGCCAGACAGGGGGAAACTGAAGCTTTCTTT.

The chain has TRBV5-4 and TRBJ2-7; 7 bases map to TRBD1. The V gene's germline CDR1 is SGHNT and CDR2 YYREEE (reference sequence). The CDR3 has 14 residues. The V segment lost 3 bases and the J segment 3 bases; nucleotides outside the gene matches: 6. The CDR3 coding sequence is TGTGCCAGCAGCTCCCGGGACAGCTACTACGAGCAGTACTTC. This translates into CASSSRDSYYEQYF.

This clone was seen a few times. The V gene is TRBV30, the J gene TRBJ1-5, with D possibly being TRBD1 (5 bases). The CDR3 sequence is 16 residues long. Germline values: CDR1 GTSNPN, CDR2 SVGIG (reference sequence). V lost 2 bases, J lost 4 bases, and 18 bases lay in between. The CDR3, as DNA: TGTGCCTGGAGTTACCCGGGACTGAGAAGAAATCAGCCCCAGCATTTT. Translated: CAWSYPGLRRNQPQHF.

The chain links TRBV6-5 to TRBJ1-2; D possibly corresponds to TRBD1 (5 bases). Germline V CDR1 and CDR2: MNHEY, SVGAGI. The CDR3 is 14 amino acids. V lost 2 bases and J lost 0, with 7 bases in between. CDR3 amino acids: CASSYRQSNYGYTF. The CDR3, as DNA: TGTGCCAGCAGTTACCGACAGTCTAACTATGGCTACACCTTC.

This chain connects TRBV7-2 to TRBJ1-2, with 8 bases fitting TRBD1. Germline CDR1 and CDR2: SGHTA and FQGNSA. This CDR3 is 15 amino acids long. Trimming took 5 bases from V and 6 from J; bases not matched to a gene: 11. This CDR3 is CASSKSMDRVHGYTF. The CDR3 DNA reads TGTGCCAGCAGCAAATCCATGGACAGGGTCCATGGCTACACCTTC.

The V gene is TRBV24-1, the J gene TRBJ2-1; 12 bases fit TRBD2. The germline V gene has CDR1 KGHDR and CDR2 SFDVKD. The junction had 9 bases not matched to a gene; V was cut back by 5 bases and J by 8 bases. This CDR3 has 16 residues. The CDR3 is CATSGTTSGSFDEQFF. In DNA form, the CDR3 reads TGTGCCACCAGTGGTACGACTAGCGGGAGTTTCGATGAGCAGTTCTTC.

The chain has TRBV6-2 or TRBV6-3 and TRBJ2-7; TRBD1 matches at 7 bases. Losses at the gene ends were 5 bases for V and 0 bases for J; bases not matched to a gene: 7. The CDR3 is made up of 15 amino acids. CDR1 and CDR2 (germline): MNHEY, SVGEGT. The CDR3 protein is CASSARTGISYEQYF. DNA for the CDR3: TGTGCCAGCAGTGCCCGGACAGGAATCTCCTACGAGCAGTACTTC.